These T cell receptor beta chains were read from a single sample in a study of T cells in Graves' hyperthyroidism and ophthalmopathy. TCRdb recomputed calls from the multiplex PCR reads with MiXCR, one row per CDR3 protein. The table includes 500,000 to 750,000 distinct CDR3 sequences, 15% to 18% detected once. The specimen was blood. These TCRs come from a woman aged 30 to 39 with Graves' hyperthyroidism. The CDR3 runs from the conserved cysteine through the conserved F or W. D genes are given only for firm matches. Clone size is given for some rows only: seen once, a few or many times, or a class if the clone is expanded.

V	D	size	J	DNA	CDR3
TRBV24-1	TRBD2	many	TRBJ2-1	TGTGCCACCAGTGACGACGGGGGGACTCGGCAGTTCTTC	CATSDDGGTRQFF
TRBV20-1	NA	few	TRBJ2-1	TGCAGTGCCCCTCTCCAGTCGTACAATGAGCAGTTCTTC	CSAPLQSYNEQFF
TRBV7-9	NA	NA	TRBJ2-1	TGTGCCAGCAGCTCTTATCGACTAGTCGACGATATCTATGAGCAGTTCTTC	CASSSYRLVDDIYEQFF
TRBV27	TRBD2	few	TRBJ2-3	TGTGCCAGCAGTCGGTGGATTGCGGGAGGGACAGATACGCAGTATTTT	CASSRWIAGGTDTQYF
TRBV27	NA	NA	TRBJ2-4	TGTGCCAGCGGAACTGGCATTCAGTACTTC	CASGTGIQYF
TRBV7-2	NA	few	TRBJ1-5	TGTGCCAGCAGCTTTCTTGATAGCAATCAGCCCCAGCATTTT	CASSFLDSNQPQHF
TRBV20-1	NA	NA	TRBJ1-3	TGCAGTGCTAGTCGGGCAGGGACTCCGGGAAACACCATATATTTT	CSASRAGTPGNTIYF
TRBV9	NA	NA	TRBJ2-7	TGTGCCAGCAGCGTAGCCCCTTCGGGAGAGGTAGGATACGAGCAGTACTTC	CASSVAPSGEVGYEQYF
TRBV2	NA	many	TRBJ2-4	TGTGCCAGCAGTGAGCGTCTAGCCAAAAACATTCAGTACTTC	CASSERLAKNIQYF
TRBV10-3	NA	few	TRBJ2-3	TGTGCCATCAGTGTTGAGGGTAGCACAGATACGCAGTATTTT	CAISVEGSTDTQYF
TRBV10-2	TRBD1	few	TRBJ1-2	TGCGCCAGCAGTGAGCCCTCGACAGGGAACTATGGCTACACCTTC	CASSEPSTGNYGYTF
TRBV19	TRBD1	NA	TRBJ1-1	TGTGCCAGTAGTAGGGGACAGGGGCGCACTGAAGCTTTCTTT	CASSRGQGRTEAFF
TRBV18	TRBD1	few	TRBJ1-1	TGTGCCAGCTCACCGACAGGGGTGGGCGAGAACACTGAAGCTTTCTTT	CASSPTGVGENTEAFF
TRBV30	NA	many	TRBJ2-5	TGTGCCTGGAGCGGTGGATCCCCGGAGACCCAGTACTTC	CAWSGGSPETQYF
TRBV11-2	NA	few	TRBJ2-3	TGTGCCAGCAGCCTAGGGCGTCCGGTGGATACGCAGTATTTT	CASSLGRPVDTQYF
TRBV9	NA	NA	TRBJ2-1	TGTGCCAGCAGCGTAGAATCCGGCTCCTACAATGAGCAGTTCTTC	CASSVESGSYNEQFF
TRBV28	TRBD1	many	TRBJ2-5	TGTGCCAGCAGCCCCCCGACAGGACAGGGAAAGACCCAGTACTTC	CASSPPTGQGKTQYF
TRBV4-2	TRBD1	NA	TRBJ2-7	TGTGCCAGCAGCCCAGAAGGACAGGCGCCCTACGAGCAGTACTTC	CASSPEGQAPYEQYF
TRBV11-2	NA	many	TRBJ1-1	TGTGCCAGCAGCTTCGGGACGGTCATGAACACTGAAGCTTTCTTT	CASSFGTVMNTEAFF
TRBV6-6	NA	few	TRBJ1-3	TGTGCCAGCAGTTACTCAGTGGATAACACCATATATTTT	CASSYSVDNTIYF
TRBV19	NA	few	TRBJ2-1	TGTGCCAGTAGTATGCCCCCCCCCCGAATGATCTACAATGAGCAGTTCTTC	CASSMPPPRMIYNEQFF